These 16 T cell receptor beta chains share one sample of origin, sequenced in a study of shared clonotypes between healthy human individuals. Repertoires were generated with immunoSEQ multiplex PCR, while TCRdb's copy carries only in-frame clones and drops some. This table holds about 490,000 clones, roughly 78% found once. The sequencing input was PBMCs. All receptors come from a woman in her thirties or forties in good health. Some clones in this sample may be carry-over from other donors' samples.

This clone was seen only a few times. The chain is built from TRBV18 and TRBJ2-7; 8 bases line up with TRBD2. CDR1 is KGHSH, CDR2 LQKENI, per germline. After removal of 5 bases from V and 3 bases from J, the junction contained 3 bases not matched to a gene. The CDR3 length is 13 residues. CDR3 DNA sequence: TGTGCCAGCTCAGCTACTAGCGGCTACGAGCAGTACTTC. The encoded protein is CASSATSGYEQYF.

The rearrangement uses TRBV4-2 and TRBJ2-4, with D perhaps matching TRBD1 (6 bases). CDR3 length equals 16 residues. V was pared by 4 bases and J by 0 bases, with 13 bases between. The germline V gene encodes CDR1 LGHNA and CDR2 YNFKEQ. The CDR3 coding sequence is TGTGCCAGCAGCCTTCCAGGGGAGTCAGCCAAAAACATTCAGTACTTC. The encoded protein is CASSLPGESAKNIQYF.

This clone was seen more than once but under ten times. In the same sample, other DNA sequences code for this CDR3. The rearrangement links TRBV7-9 to TRBJ2-7; D unclear. The CDR3 is 12 amino acids. Germline CDR1 reads SEHNR; CDR2 reads FQNEAQ (reference sequence). V was pared by 1 base and J by 5 bases, with 6 bases between. In nucleotides, the CDR3 is TGTGCCAGCAGCTTAGGACCCCACGAGCAGTACTTC. Protein product: CASSLGPHEQYF.

The J gene is TRBJ2-2, the V gene TRBV7-3; D might be TRBD1 (6 bases). V was pared by 6 bases and J by 5 bases, with 13 bases between. The CDR3 consists of 14 residues. In germline, CDR1 is SGHTA, CDR2 FQGTGA. The CDR3 region is CASSLYDRTGELFF. CDR3 sequence (DNA): TGTGCCAGCAGTCTCTATGACAGGACCGGGGAGCTGTTTTTT.

The CDR3 DNA is TGTGCCAGCACTCAACGCCCGGGTACTGGAAACACCATATATTTT. Its translation: CASTQRPGTGNTIYF. V and J are TRBV28 and TRBJ1-3; D is ambiguous. The CDR3 has 15 residues. Looked up from germline, CDR1 is MDHEN and CDR2 is SYDVKM. V was trimmed by 7 bases and J by 2 bases, leaving 15 bases between them.

On this clone itself: Distinct nucleotide sequences in the sample also encode this CDR3. V gene TRBV5-1 combines with J gene TRBJ2-5; the match to TRBD1 covers 7 bases. The CDR3 runs to 14 residues. The V segment lost 0 bases and the J segment 3 bases; nucleotides outside the gene matches: 2. The germline V gene has CDR1 SGHRS and CDR2 YFSETQ. Here the CDR3 reads CASSLGGTEETQYF. CDR3 sequence (DNA): TGCGCCAGCAGCTTGGGTGGGACAGAAGAGACCCAGTACTTC.

The rearrangement joins TRBV19 to TRBJ2-3, with 10 bases aligning to TRBD2. The CDR3 totals 15 residues. Germline V gene lookup returns CDR1 LNHDA and CDR2 SQIVND (reference sequence). The ends lost 1 base at V and 4 bases at J; junction bases unmatched: 2. The DNA for the CDR3 is TGTGCCAGTAGTATAGTGACTAGCGGGTCAGATACGCAGTATTTT. This translates into CASSIVTSGSDTQYF.

The chain is built from TRBV6-5 and TRBJ1-5, with TRBD1 matching over 9 bases. Trimming cost V 3 bases and J 3 bases; bases outside gene matches: 6. Germline assignment: CDR1 MNHEY and CDR2 SVGAGI. CDR3 length: 16 residues. CDR3 DNA sequence: TGTGCCAGCAGTTATCAGGACAGGGGCAACAATCAGCCCCAGCATTTT. Translating it yields CASSYQDRGNNQPQHF.

V gene TRBV4-2 combines with J gene TRBJ2-7, with TRBD2 matching over 10 bases. The CDR3 is 16 amino acids. J was trimmed by 3 bases and V by 6 bases; bases with no gene match: 11. Germline CDR1 and CDR2: LGHNA and YNFKEQ. The DNA of the CDR3 is TGTGCCAGCAGTCGCGAGGCTAGCGGGAGTCTCTACGAGCAGTACTTC. As protein: CASSREASGSLYEQYF.

The V and J genes are TRBV18 and TRBJ1-1; no definite D call. The length of the CDR3 is 14 residues. V was clipped by 3 bases and J by 0 bases, with 8 bases between them. Per germline, CDR1 KGHSH and CDR2 LQKENI. The CDR3 DNA reads TGTGCCAGCTCACCGGGCACCCTGAACACTGAAGCTTTCTTT. Amino acids: CASSPGTLNTEAFF.

The chain uses TRBV5-1 and TRBJ2-1, with a tentative D call TRBD2 (5 bases). Germline-derived CDR1 and CDR2 are SGHRS and YFSETQ. V lost 3 bases and J lost 4, with 11 bases in between. The CDR3 has 14 amino acids. The CDR3: CASSSGLLYNEQFF. Written as DNA, the CDR3 is TGCGCCAGCAGCTCTGGACTCCTTTACAATGAGCAGTTCTTC.

The chain employs TRBV7-9 and TRBJ2-1, with D possibly being TRBD1 or TRBD2 (5 bases each). CDR3 length equals 12 residues. V lost 5 bases and J 9 bases, leaving 11 bases between the germline ends. Per the germline V gene, CDR1 is SEHNR and CDR2 is FQNEAQ (reference sequence). CDR3 bases: TGTGCCAGCAGCCCCGGGGCGGGTGAGCAGTTCTTC. Its translation: CASSPGAGEQFF. The full variable domain, with the rest looked up from reference TRBV7-9 and TRBJ2-1, is DTGVSQNPRHKITKRGQNVTFRCDPISEHNRLYWYRQTLGQGPEFLTYFQNEAQLEKSRLLSDRFSAERPKGSFSTLEIQRTEQGDSAMYLCASSPGAGEQFFGPGTRLTVL.

The chain is built from TRBV6-5 and TRBJ2-7, with a possible D match to TRBD1 (5 bases). This CDR3 comprises 14 residues. The V and J ends lost 6 bases and 1 base respectively, with 13 bases between them. Germline values: CDR1 MNHEY, CDR2 SVGAGI. The DNA for the CDR3 is TGTGCCAGCAGCCACGAAGGGGCGTCCTACGAGCAGTACTTC. This translates into CASSHEGASYEQYF.

The chain employs TRBV5-1 and TRBJ2-3, with D possibly being TRBD2 (7 bases). Per the germline V gene, CDR1 is SGHRS and CDR2 is YFSETQ. The CDR3 extends over 15 amino acids. The V end was cut by 4 bases, the J end by 8 bases, with 20 bases between. CDR3 nucleotides: TGCGCCAGCAGCGGGGGCAGTCAACCGGGAGGTACGCAGTATTTT. Amino acids: CASSGGSQPGGTQYF.

This clone was counted a few times. V gene TRBV5-1 combines with J gene TRBJ1-1; perhaps TRBD1 as D (5 bases). Germline values: CDR1 SGHRS, CDR2 YFSETQ. Trimming took off 2 bases at V and 5 bases at J, with 13 bases between the two ends. This CDR3 spans 14 amino acids. As DNA, the CDR3 is TGCGCCAGCAGCTTAGGGACCCCCCGAACTGAAGCTTTCTTT. Translated, it gives CASSLGTPRTEAFF.

This clone showed up just a few times. The chain joins TRBV2 to TRBJ2-7, with D maybe TRBD2 (5 bases). Trimming removed 6 bases from V and 1 base from J, with 13 bases in between. The CDR3 runs 14 residues. Germline CDR1 and CDR2: SNHLY and FYNNEI. The CDR3 is CASRTEDSSYEQYF. The CDR3 nucleotides read TGTGCCAGCAGAACCGAGGACTCGTCCTACGAGCAGTACTTC.